This T cell receptor (beta chain) derives from a study of blood T cell repertoires in COVID-19 (dated by TCRdb to the early 2020s). In the study overall: Samples covering the acute and convalescent phases of COVID-19 were provided by collaborators in the United States, Italy and Spain. The material from the prospective study consisted of cDNA or gDNA derived from T cells, B-cell-depleted T cells, or PBMCs. Deeply sampled blood TCRbeta repertoires from subjects exposed to, actively infected with, or recovered from COVID-19 were included in the dataset. The repertoires were released in a freely available public database intended as a resource for research on the immune response to SARS-CoV-2. Samples were obtained from the ongoing ImmuneRACE study (first 160 participants) and from about 1,300 subjects provided by 6 global collaborators. A de-identified subject ID, COVID-19 status, age in years and sex were almost always included in the sample metadata. Where available, HLA class I and class II types were taken from metadata supplied by the sample provider and were not determined by assay-based typing. Results the study describes overall, beyond this receptor: Clinical and demographic metadata were provided uncurated, with the amount varying by source and participant.

TCRbeta CDR3 regions were amplified from genomic DNA using the immunoSEQ Assay, a bias-controlled multiplex PCR. The source study handled its data this way. Within the assay, amplification of reference gene primers was used to estimate how many nucleated cells each sample contained. Sequence reads were collapsed and filtered to measure the absolute abundance of every unique TCRbeta CDR3 rearrangement. Productive Simpson clonality was computed per sample as the square root of Simpson's diversity index over productive rearrangements. The source is immuneACCESS, and TCRdb retained only in-frame sequences with V and J called. Part of the clones is not carried over; for the studies checked, unresolved V genes explain less than half of this, and the remainder is unexplained. V, J and clone size are taken as reported in that table, and D and trimming were inferred from the DNA itself. The sample table holds tens of thousands of clones, of which roughly 92% were seen once. Approximately 2.9% of the sample is in the top ten clones.

The CDR3 contains 15 residues, cysteine and phenylalanine counted. Only the CDR3 portion is preserved as DNA: 45 bases, with reading frame beginning at the first base. CDR1 is given as SGDLS and CDR2 as YYNGEE, both from the germline V gene. V ends up 4 bases short and J 0 bases short, with an unmatched junction base count of 3. For this clone: This clone's antigen is unknown. The record has no base qualities; no much larger clone is one base away.

The collaborating institutions used their own protocols to collect whole blood in K2EDTA tubes. For TCRbeta analysis, collaborators shipped samples in one of three forms: frozen whole blood, isolated PBMCs, or DNA extracted from either of those sample types. The sample comprised peripheral blood. The sequence was collected from a man in his 70s with active COVID-19. The chain was built from TRBV9 and TRBJ1-3, with 8 bases aligning to TRBD1. DNA sequence: TGTGCCAGCAGCTCGGGACAGGTCTCTGGAAACACCATATATTTT. Translated, this gives CASSSGQVSGNTIYF.